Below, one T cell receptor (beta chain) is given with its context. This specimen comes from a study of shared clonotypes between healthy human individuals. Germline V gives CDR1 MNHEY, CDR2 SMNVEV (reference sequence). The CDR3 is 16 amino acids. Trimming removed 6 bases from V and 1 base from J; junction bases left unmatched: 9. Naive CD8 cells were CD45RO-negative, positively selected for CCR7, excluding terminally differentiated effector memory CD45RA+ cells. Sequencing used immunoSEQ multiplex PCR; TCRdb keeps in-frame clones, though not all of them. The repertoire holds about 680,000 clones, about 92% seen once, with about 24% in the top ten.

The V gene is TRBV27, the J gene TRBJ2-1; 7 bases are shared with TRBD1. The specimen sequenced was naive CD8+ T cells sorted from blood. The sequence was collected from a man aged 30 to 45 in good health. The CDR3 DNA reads TGTGCCAGCAGCCCTCAAGACAGGGTTTCCTACAATGAGCAGTTCTTC. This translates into CASSPQDRVSYNEQFF.